This TCR beta chain was identified in a study of T-cell memory formation after mild COVID-19. In its sample, this clonotype was seen a few times. MiXCR, applied by TCRdb to the 5' RACE reads, yields one record per CDR3 protein. Counted here are about 560,000 distinct CDR3 sequences, 15% to 20% occurring once; the ten biggest clones make up approximately 8.1%. The CDR3 loop spans 13 amino acids. V shed 6 bases and J shed 1 base, with 9 bases lying between them. The germline V gene has CDR1 SGHTA and CDR2 FQGNSA. The source of this sequence is an adult woman who had mild COVID-19 (a few samples of this study predate the infection). Cell type and time point are not known. This chain joins TRBV7-2 and TRBJ2-5; D ambiguous. Sequences were obtained from PBMCs or a T cell subset sorted from them (not recorded which). Here the CDR3 DNA reads TGTGCCAGCAGGCCCTTGCCCCAAGAGACCCAGTACTTC. It codes for CASRPLPQETQYF. The whole variable domain, remainder taken from reference TRBV7-2 and TRBJ2-5, is GAGVSQSPSNKVTEKGKDVELRCDPISGHTALYWYRQSLGQGLEFLIYFQGNSAPDKSGLPSDRFSAERTGGSVSTLTIQRTQQEDSAVYLCASRPLPQETQYFGPGTRLLVL.